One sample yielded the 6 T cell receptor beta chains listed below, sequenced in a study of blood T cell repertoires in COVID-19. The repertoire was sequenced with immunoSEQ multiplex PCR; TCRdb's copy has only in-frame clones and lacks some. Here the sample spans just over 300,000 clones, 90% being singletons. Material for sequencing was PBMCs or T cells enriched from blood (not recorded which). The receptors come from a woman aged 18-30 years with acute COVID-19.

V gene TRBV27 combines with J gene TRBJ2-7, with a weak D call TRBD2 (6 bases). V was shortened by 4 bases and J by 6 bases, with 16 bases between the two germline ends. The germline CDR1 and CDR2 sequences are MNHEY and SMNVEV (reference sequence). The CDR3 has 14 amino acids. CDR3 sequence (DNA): TGTGCCAGCAGTTCGGGCCTCTGGGAGGTCGAGCAGTACTTC. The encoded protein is CASSSGLWEVEQYF.

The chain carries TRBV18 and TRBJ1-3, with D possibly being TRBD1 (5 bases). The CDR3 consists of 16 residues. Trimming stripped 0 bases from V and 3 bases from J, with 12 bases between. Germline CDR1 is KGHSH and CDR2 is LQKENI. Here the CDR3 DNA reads TGTGCCAGCTCACCACCTAACCAGGGTAATGGAAACACCATATATTTT. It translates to CASSPPNQGNGNTIYF.

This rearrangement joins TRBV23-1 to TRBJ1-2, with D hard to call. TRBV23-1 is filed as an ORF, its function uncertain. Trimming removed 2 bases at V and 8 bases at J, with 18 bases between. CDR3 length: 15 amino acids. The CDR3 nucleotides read TGCGCCAGCAGTCAAGACGGGAGGCCCGCTTCGGGCTACACCTTC. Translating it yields CASSQDGRPASGYTF.

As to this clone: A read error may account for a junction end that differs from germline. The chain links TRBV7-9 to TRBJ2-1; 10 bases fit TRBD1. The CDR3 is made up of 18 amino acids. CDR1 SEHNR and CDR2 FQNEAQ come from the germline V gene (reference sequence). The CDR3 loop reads CASSRRKLTGGSHNEQFF. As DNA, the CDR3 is TGTGCCAGCAGCCGGCGTAAATTGACAGGGGGCTCCCACAATGAGCAGTTCTTC.

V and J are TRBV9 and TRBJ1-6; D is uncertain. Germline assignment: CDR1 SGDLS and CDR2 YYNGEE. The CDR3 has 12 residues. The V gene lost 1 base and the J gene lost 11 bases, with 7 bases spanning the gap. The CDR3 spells CASSVIGAPLHF. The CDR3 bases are TGTGCCAGCAGCGTAATCGGTGCACCCCTCCACTTT.

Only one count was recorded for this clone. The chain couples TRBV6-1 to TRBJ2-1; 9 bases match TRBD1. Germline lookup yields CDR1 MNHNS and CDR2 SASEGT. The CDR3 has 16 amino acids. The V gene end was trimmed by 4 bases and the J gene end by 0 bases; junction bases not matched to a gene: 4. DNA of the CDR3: TGTGCCAGCAGTGGGACAGGGGAAAGCTCCTACAATGAGCAGTTCTTC. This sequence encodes CASSGTGESSYNEQFF.